A single T cell receptor beta chain is shown here with its context. Its antigen remains undetermined. No base-level quality is on record; no much larger clone is a single base apart. The record originates from a study of OX40 agonist ivuxolimab in advanced cancers. Context from the whole study: Ivuxolimab was a fully human IgG2 agonistic monoclonal antibody targeting the costimulatory receptor OX40 (CD134). Intravenous ivuxolimab was administered to patients every 2 weeks at six dose levels: 0.01, 0.1, 0.3, 1.5, 3 and 10 mg/kg. Of the 50 to 55 patients in dose escalation, 19 had hepatocellular carcinoma, about 15 had melanoma, 9 had renal cell carcinoma and 9 had head and neck cancer. The dose-escalation cohort was 80% to 90% male with a mean age of approximately 59 years, ranging from roughly 20 to 80. Prior anti-PD-1, anti-PD-L1 or anti-CTLA-4 therapy was permitted, and checkpoint inhibitors had been received by about 37% of dose-escalation patients. Three dose-escalation patients achieved partial responses, one with hepatocellular carcinoma and two with cutaneous melanoma. The purpose of peripheral TCRbeta sequencing was to test whether ivuxolimab changed TCR sequence diversity and led to clonal T-cell expansion. The paper describes the monotherapy dose-escalation part (N ≈ 50 patients) of the phase I trial of ivuxolimab.

Taken from the germline V gene (reference sequence), the CDR1 and CDR2 loops are SGHKS and YYEKEE. The CDR3 holds 15 amino acids from the cysteine to the phenylalanine. The kept DNA is CDR3 alone, 45 bases in frame from the first base. V gives up 0 bases and J gives up 5 bases, and the segment between their germline ends measures 15 bases. What the study reported, not specific to this receptor: Clonal expansion of both CD4+ and CD8+ blood T cells was observed from baseline to week 6 at doses 0.1 to 3.0 mg/kg. Antigen specificity was not determined for the clonally expanded peripheral T cells. Low levels of normalized T-cell clonal expansion were also seen in some nonresponding patients. In the 0.1-3.0 mg/kg groups, partial responders had among the lowest normalized peripheral clonal expansion, particularly in CD8+ T cells. After ivuxolimab, CD8+ T cells had more expanded clones than CD4+ T cells on average.

Genomic DNA was isolated from the sorted cells so that the TCRbeta CDR3 region could be sequenced. The immunoSEQ Assay was used for sequencing of TCRbeta CDR3 regions. In TCRdb, the immuneACCESS table is reduced to in-frame sequences with V and J assigned. These tables do not hold every clone; where another copy was compared, an unresolved V gene accounts for under half, and the others remain unexplained. A total of roughly 19,000 clones appear in this sample, 60% to 80% of them only once. In total, the top ten clones hold around 15% of the sample. Patients with autoimmune disease history or receiving systemic immunosuppression were excluded from the trial. Peripheral blood for TCR sequencing was collected from all dose cohorts at baseline, on cycle 4 day 1, and on cycle 7 day 1. The samples were drawn from a first-in-human, open-label, multicenter phase I dose-escalation trial of ivuxolimab. Adults with locally advanced or metastatic melanoma, renal cell, hepatocellular, or head and neck squamous cell carcinoma were enrolled in the trial. Before TCR sequencing, CD4+ and CD8+ T cells were separately sorted from peripheral blood.

The starting material was CD4+ or CD8+ T cells sorted from blood, obtained in a trial of the OX40 agonist ivuxolimab. The source is an adult with an advanced solid tumor such as melanoma, head and neck, liver or kidney cancer. This receptor chain uses TRBV5-5 and TRBJ2-7; a weak D assignment points to TRBD1 (5 bases agree). The DNA reads as follows: TGTGCCAGCAGCTTGGAAGGCAGGGCAACCGACGAGCAGTACTTC. Translated, this gives CASSLEGRATDEQYF.